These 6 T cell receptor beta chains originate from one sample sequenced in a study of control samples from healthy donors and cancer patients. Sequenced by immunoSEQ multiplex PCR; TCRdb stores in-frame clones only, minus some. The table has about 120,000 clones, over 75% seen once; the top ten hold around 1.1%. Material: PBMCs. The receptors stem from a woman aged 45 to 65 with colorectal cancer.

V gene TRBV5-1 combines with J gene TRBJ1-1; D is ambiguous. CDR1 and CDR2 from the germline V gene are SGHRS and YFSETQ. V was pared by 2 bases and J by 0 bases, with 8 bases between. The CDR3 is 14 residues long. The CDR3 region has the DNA TGCGCCAGCAGCTTTGCAGACATGAACACTGAAGCTTTCTTT. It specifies CASSFADMNTEAFF. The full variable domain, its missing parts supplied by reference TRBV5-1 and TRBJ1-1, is KAGVTQTPRYLIKTRGQQVTLSCSPISGHRSVSWYQQTPGQGLQFLFEYFSETQRNKGNFPGRFSGRQFSNSRSEMNVSTLELGDSALYLCASSFADMNTEAFFGQGTRLTVV.

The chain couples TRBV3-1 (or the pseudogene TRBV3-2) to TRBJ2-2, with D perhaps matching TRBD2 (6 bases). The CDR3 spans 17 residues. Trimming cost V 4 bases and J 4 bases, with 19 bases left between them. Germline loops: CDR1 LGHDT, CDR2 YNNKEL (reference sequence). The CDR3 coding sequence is TGTGCCAGCAGCCCCCCCCCTAGGAGGGGTGGCACCGGGGAGCTGTTTTTT. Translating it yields CASSPPPRRGGTGELFF.

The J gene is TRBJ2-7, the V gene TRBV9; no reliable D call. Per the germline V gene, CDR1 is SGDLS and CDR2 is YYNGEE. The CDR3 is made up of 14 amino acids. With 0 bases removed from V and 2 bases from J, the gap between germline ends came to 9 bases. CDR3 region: CASSVGEQTYEQYF. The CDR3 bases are TGTGCCAGCAGCGTAGGGGAACAGACCTACGAGCAGTACTTC.

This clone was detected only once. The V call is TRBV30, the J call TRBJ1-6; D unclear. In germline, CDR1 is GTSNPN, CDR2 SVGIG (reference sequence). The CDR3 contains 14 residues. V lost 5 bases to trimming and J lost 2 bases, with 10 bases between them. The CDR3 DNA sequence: TGTGCCTGGTCGTGGGCCGCCTATAATTCACCCCTCCACTTT. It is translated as CAWSWAAYNSPLHF.

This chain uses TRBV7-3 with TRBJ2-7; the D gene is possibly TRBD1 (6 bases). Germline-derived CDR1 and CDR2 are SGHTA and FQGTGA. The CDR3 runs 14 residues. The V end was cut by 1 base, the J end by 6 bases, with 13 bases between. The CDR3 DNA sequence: TGTGCCAGCAGCTTAAATCACAGGGCGGGCGAGCAGTACTTC. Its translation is CASSLNHRAGEQYF.

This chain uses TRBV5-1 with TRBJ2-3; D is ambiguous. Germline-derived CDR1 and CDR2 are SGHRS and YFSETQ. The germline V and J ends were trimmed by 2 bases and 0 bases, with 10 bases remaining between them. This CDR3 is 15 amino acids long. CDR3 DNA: TGCGCCAGCAGCTTTGACGCAGCTAGCACAGATACGCAGTATTTT. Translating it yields CASSFDAASTDTQYF.